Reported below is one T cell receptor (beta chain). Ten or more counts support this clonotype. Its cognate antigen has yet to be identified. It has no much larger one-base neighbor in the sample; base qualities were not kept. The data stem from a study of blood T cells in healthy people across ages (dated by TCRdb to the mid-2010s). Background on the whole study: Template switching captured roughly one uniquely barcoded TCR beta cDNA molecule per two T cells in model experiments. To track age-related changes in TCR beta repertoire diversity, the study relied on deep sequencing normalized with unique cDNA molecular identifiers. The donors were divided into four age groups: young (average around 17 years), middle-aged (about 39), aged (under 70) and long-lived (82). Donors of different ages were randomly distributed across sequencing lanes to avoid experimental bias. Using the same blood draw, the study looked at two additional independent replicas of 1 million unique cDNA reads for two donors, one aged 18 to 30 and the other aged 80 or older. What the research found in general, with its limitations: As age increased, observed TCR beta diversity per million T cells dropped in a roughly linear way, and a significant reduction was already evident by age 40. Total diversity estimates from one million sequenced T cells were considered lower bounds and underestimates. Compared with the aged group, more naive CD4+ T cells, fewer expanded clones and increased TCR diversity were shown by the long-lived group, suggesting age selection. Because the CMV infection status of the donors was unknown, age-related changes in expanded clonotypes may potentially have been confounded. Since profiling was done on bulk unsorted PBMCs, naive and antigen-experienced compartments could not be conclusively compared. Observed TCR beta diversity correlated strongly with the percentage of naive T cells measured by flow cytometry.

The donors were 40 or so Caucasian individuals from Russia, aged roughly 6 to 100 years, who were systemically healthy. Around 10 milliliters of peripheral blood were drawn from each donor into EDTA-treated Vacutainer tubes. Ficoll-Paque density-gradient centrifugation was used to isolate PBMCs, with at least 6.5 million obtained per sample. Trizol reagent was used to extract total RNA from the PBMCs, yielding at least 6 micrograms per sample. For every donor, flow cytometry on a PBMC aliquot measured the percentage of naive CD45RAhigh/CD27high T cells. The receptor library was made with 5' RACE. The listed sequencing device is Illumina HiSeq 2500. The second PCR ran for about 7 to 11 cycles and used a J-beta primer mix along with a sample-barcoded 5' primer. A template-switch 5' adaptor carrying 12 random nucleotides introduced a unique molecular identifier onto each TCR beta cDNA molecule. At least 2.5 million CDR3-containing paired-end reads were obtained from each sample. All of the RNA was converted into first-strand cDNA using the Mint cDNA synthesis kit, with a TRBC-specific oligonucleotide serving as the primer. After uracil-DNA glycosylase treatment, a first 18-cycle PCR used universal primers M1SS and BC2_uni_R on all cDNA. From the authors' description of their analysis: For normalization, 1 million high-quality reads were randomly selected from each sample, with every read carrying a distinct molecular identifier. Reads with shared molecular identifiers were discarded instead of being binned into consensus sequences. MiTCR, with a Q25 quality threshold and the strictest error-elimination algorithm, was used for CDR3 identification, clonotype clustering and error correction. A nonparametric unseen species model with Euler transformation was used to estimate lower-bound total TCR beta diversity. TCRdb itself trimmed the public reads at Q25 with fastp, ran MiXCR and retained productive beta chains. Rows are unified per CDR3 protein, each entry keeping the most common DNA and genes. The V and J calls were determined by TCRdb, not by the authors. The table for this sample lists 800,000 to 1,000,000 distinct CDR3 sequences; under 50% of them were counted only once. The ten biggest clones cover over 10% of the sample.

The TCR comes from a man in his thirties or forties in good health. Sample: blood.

The CDR3 amino acid sequence is: CASSPTGYEQYF. The bases read TGTGCCAGCAGCCCGACAGGGTACGAGCAGTACTTC. The V gene is TRBV12-3 or TRBV12-4 and the J gene is TRBJ2-7; 7 bases in between match TRBD1. Trimming accounts for 6 bases at V and 4 bases at J, while the number of junction bases matched to no gene is 3. The CDR3 has 12 amino acids, counting the end cysteine and phenylalanine. Here the CDR3 DNA is all that survives: 36 bases in frame from base 1.